Presented here are 26 T cell receptor beta chains from one specimen sequenced in a study of CD8+ T cells in alopecia areata. Sample treatment: oral pan-JAK inhibitor, 5-10 mg twice daily. TCR sequencing used cDNA made by reverse transcription of extracted RNA. Profiling relied on immunoSEQ multiplex PCR, and the TCRdb table lists in-frame clones only, not all of them. The table records some 200,000 clones, roughly three fifths of them present only once. The sample was CD4+ T cells sorted from blood, taken at week 4, from a patient treated with tofacitinib. The receptors here all came from a human donor with alopecia areata.

The V call is TRBV6-1, the J call TRBJ2-2; D gene unclear. This CDR3 has 14 residues. V was trimmed by 11 bases and J by 0 bases, leaving 13 bases between them. The germline CDR1 and CDR2 sequences are MNHNS and SASEGT. CDR3 protein: CAALTPTNTGELFF. The CDR3 nucleotides are TGTGCCGCTCTGACGCCTACGAACACCGGGGAGCTGTTTTTT.

The chain uses TRBV27 and TRBJ1-3, with 7 positions matching TRBD1. V was pared by 5 bases and J by 1 base, with 8 bases of the junction left unmatched. The CDR3 totals 16 residues. From germline, CDR1 is MNHEY and CDR2 SMNVEV (reference sequence). CDR3: CASSPRTGQSGNTIYF. The CDR3 DNA is TGTGCCAGCAGTCCGAGGACAGGCCAATCTGGAAACACCATATATTTT.

The genes are TRBV30 and TRBJ2-7; D unresolved. This CDR3 has 12 amino acids. Per germline, CDR1 GTSNPN and CDR2 SVGIG (reference sequence). The germline V and J ends were trimmed by 2 bases and 6 bases, with 11 bases remaining between them. CDR3 coding DNA: TGTGCCTGGAGTTCTCCTCCGGGCGAGCAGTACTTC. Amino acid sequence: CAWSSPPGEQYF.

This clone was seen a handful of times. This chain connects TRBV6-5 to TRBJ1-1; perhaps TRBD1 as D (6 bases). The CDR3 extends over 12 amino acids. The V end was cut by 6 bases, the J end by 6 bases, with 11 bases between. CDR1 and CDR2 (germline): MNHEY, SVGAGI. CDR3 sequence: CASSLRGAEAFF. The CDR3 DNA reads TGTGCCAGCAGCCTCAGGGGCGCTGAAGCTTTCTTT.

V and J are TRBV29-1 and TRBJ2-3, with D hard to call. Germline lookup yields CDR1 SQVTM and CDR2 ANQGSEA. Trimming cost V 7 bases and J 5 bases, with 7 bases left between them. This CDR3 has 10 amino acids. The CDR3 nucleotides read TGCAGCGGAAGGATAGATACGCAGTATTTT. This encodes CSGRIDTQYF.

The chain employs TRBV18 and TRBJ2-3; D is possibly TRBD1 (6 bases). The CDR3 has 16 amino acids. V lost 8 bases, J lost 3 bases, and 21 bases lay in between. Germline V gene sequence: CDR1 KGHSH, CDR2 LQKENI. CDR3 coding DNA: TGTGCCAGCACGGTCCCTCGACAGGCTGGAACAGATACGCAGTATTTT. Its translation: CASTVPRQAGTDTQYF.

The rearrangement uses TRBV15 and TRBJ2-3; D ambiguous. This CDR3 comprises 14 residues. V dropped 1 base and J dropped 2 bases, with 7 bases sitting between them. The germline V gene encodes CDR1 LNHNV and CDR2 YYDKDF (reference sequence). The CDR3: CATSRGGNTDTQYF. In nucleotides, the CDR3 is TGTGCCACCAGCAGAGGTGGGAACACAGATACGCAGTATTTT.

V and J are TRBV19 and TRBJ2-5, with D tentatively TRBD1 or TRBD2 (5 bases each). This CDR3 has 14 residues. The V gene lost 6 bases and the J gene lost 2 bases, with 13 bases spanning the gap. Germline lookup yields CDR1 LNHDA and CDR2 SQIVND (reference sequence). The CDR3, as DNA: TGTGCCAGTAGCCCCGGGACCGCGCAAGAGACCCAGTACTTC. Translating it yields CASSPGTAQETQYF.

V gene TRBV7-2 combines with J gene TRBJ2-2; 12 bases are a match to TRBD2. With 5 bases clipped from V and 7 bases from J, the junction kept 11 bases outside the gene matches. This CDR3 comprises 17 residues. Germline loops: CDR1 SGHTA, CDR2 FQGNSA. The CDR3 loop reads CASSQTLAGGRNGELFF. Here the CDR3 DNA reads TGTGCCAGCAGCCAGACGCTAGCGGGGGGGCGGAACGGGGAGCTGTTTTTT.

The chain links TRBV5-4 to TRBJ2-3, with D uncertain. This CDR3 spans 12 amino acids. Trimming pared 4 bases from V and 5 bases from J, leaving 8 bases between. CDR1 and CDR2 from the germline V gene are SGHNT and YYREEE (reference sequence). The CDR3 nucleotides are TGTGCCAGCAGCCCCGGTAGAGATACGCAGTATTTT. Its protein product is CASSPGRDTQYF.

The chain combines TRBV5-4 with TRBJ2-5; D is ambiguous. Germline V gene lookup returns CDR1 SGHNT and CDR2 YYREEE (reference sequence). V was clipped by 3 bases and J by 2 bases, with 8 bases between them. This CDR3 is 13 amino acids long. In DNA, the CDR3 is TGTGCCAGCAGCTCCCGACATCAAGAGACCCAGTACTTC. It specifies CASSSRHQETQYF.

V and J are TRBV11-2 and TRBJ2-1; 9 bases are shared with TRBD2. CDR1 SGHAT and CDR2 FQNNGV come from the germline V gene. Trimming took 1 base from V and 5 from J; bases not matched to a gene: 6. The CDR3 sequence is 16 residues long. The CDR3 nucleotides read TGTGCCAGCAGCTTAGCGGGCGGGGGGGCCCACAATGAGCAGTTCTTC. Protein sequence: CASSLAGGGAHNEQFF.

Regarding this clone: One end of the junction fails to match germline, which may point to a read error. The V and J genes are TRBV29-1 and TRBJ2-5; a possible D gene is TRBD2 (5 bases). The length of the CDR3 is 11 residues. From germline, CDR1 is SQVTM and CDR2 ANQGSEA. CDR3 DNA sequence: TGCAGCGCCCTCTACGGGGAGAGCCAGTACTTC. Amino acid sequence: CSALYGESQYF.

The chain has TRBV14 and TRBJ2-3; 9 bases line up with TRBD2. This CDR3 is built from 17 residues. Unmatched junction bases numbered 12, after V lost 3 bases and J lost 5 bases. Per the germline V gene, CDR1 is SGHDN and CDR2 is FVKESK. The CDR3 reads CASSHALGRGGEDTQYF. The CDR3 coding sequence is TGTGCCAGCAGCCACGCTCTGGGGCGGGGGGGCGAAGATACGCAGTATTTT. Full variable domain (remainder filled in from reference TRBV14 and TRBJ2-3): EAGVTQFPSHSVIEKGQTVTLRCDPISGHDNLYWYRRVMGKEIKFLLHFVKESKQDESGMPNNRFLAERTGGTYSTLKVQPAELEDSGVYFCASSHALGRGGEDTQYFGPGTRLTVL.

Turning to this clone: At one end the junction does not follow the germline gene, possibly because of a read error. The rearrangement uses TRBV5-1 and TRBJ2-1; D call uncertain. The CDR3 extends over 14 amino acids. The germline gives CDR1 SGHRS, CDR2 YFSETQ. CDR3 bases: TGCGCCAGCAGCGTGGGCGACAAATACAATGATCAGTTCTTC. Residues: CASSVGDKYNDQFF.

This sequence joins TRBV30 and TRBJ1-5; no reliable D call. The germline CDR1 and CDR2 sequences are GTSNPN and SVGIG (reference sequence). The CDR3 has 14 amino acids. V lost 4 bases and J lost 1, with 11 bases in between. DNA for the CDR3: TGTGCCTGGACCCATGCAGCGAGCAATCAGCCCCAGCATTTT. The encoded protein is CAWTHAASNQPQHF.

The genes are TRBV18 and TRBJ1-6, with D possibly TRBD1 on 5 matching bases. The germline V gene has CDR1 KGHSH and CDR2 LQKENI. The CDR3 consists of 15 residues. Trimming pared 3 bases from V and 7 bases from J, leaving 13 bases between. The CDR3 DNA reads TGTGCCAGCTCACCGAAAGGGACCGTCAATTCACCCCTCCACTTT. This codes for CASSPKGTVNSPLHF.

V gene TRBV30 combines with J gene TRBJ1-2; D might be TRBD1 (5 bases). The V end lost 0 bases, the J end lost 8 bases, and 16 bases lay between the germline ends. Per the germline V gene, CDR1 is GTSNPN and CDR2 is SVGIG (reference sequence). This CDR3 comprises 14 residues. CDR3 in amino acids: CAWSVPGFGRGYTF. The DNA of the CDR3 is TGTGCCTGGAGTGTACCAGGGTTCGGGAGAGGCTACACCTTC.

The rearrangement joins TRBV5-6 to TRBJ1-2, with D perhaps TRBD1 (6 bases). Germline V lookup: CDR1 SGHDT, CDR2 YYEEEE. This CDR3 region has 12 residues. V was clipped by 0 bases and J by 8 bases, with 8 bases between them. In DNA form, the CDR3 reads TGTGCCAGCAGCTTGGTCGGGGGCGGCTACACCTTC. It codes for CASSLVGGGYTF.

The J gene is TRBJ1-6, the V gene TRBV15, with 7 bases that match TRBD1. V trimming: 5 bases; J trimming: 7 bases; junction bases outside the gene matches: 8. The CDR3 runs to 15 residues. Germline V gene lookup returns CDR1 LNHNV and CDR2 YYDKDF (reference sequence). DNA of the CDR3: TGTGCCACCAGCCGGGACAGCCCGAGGAATTCACCCCTCCACTTT. It yields the protein CATSRDSPRNSPLHF.

DNA of the CDR3: TGTGCCAGCCGCAGGGGGTCCGCTATTGGCTACACCTTC. It codes for CASRRGSAIGYTF. V and J are TRBV9 and TRBJ1-2, with 7 bases matching TRBD1. Trimming at V came to 7 bases and at J to 7 bases, leaving 10 bases not matched to a gene. In germline, CDR1 is SGDLS, CDR2 YYNGEE. The CDR3 spans 13 residues.

The chain couples TRBV18 to TRBJ2-5; D could derive from TRBD1 or TRBD2 (5 bases each). CDR3 length: 15 residues. From germline, CDR1 is KGHSH and CDR2 LQKENI. With 1 base removed from V and 5 bases from J, the gap between germline ends came to 14 bases. DNA of the CDR3: TGTGCCAGCTCACCACAACCCGGGGACGGGGAGACCCAGTACTTC. This translates into CASSPQPGDGETQYF.

V gene TRBV27 combines with J gene TRBJ2-1, with TRBD2 identical over 15 bases. The germline gives CDR1 MNHEY, CDR2 SMNVEV (reference sequence). The CDR3 consists of 18 residues. Unmatched junction bases numbered 11, after V lost 5 bases and J lost 6 bases. In DNA form, the CDR3 reads TGTGCCAGCAGTCGGGGACTGCCGGGACTAGCGGGGGGCAATGAGCAGTTCTTC. It yields the protein CASSRGLPGLAGGNEQFF.

The V gene is TRBV14, the J gene TRBJ1-2; tentatively, D is TRBD1 (5 bases). The germline V and J ends were trimmed by 3 bases and 4 bases, with 15 bases remaining between them. Germline CDR1 reads SGHDN; CDR2 reads FVKESK. The CDR3 loop spans 15 amino acids. CDR3 DNA: TGTGCCAGCAGCCAGGACCGGGACGGCTTCTATGGCTACACCTTC. Encoded protein: CASSQDRDGFYGYTF.

V usage is TRBV7-2 and J usage is TRBJ2-5; 9 nucleotides align to TRBD1. J was trimmed by 5 bases and V by 1 base; bases with no gene match: 2. Per the germline V gene, CDR1 is SGHTA and CDR2 is FQGNSA. This CDR3 has 14 residues. The CDR3 DNA sequence: TGTGCCAGCAGCTTAGTCGGACAGGGGGAGACCCAGTACTTC. Translating it yields CASSLVGQGETQYF.

The V and J genes are TRBV5-1 and TRBJ2-5; D gene unclear. This CDR3 has 14 amino acids. V shed 0 bases and J shed 5 bases, with 11 bases lying between them. Germline values: CDR1 SGHRS, CDR2 YFSETQ. CDR3 in DNA: TGCGCCAGCAGCTTGGCCCCACCGGACGAGACCCAGTACTTC. Its protein product is CASSLAPPDETQYF.